These 24 T cell receptor beta chains originate from one sample sequenced in a study of OX40 agonist ivuxolimab in advanced cancers. Profiling relied on immunoSEQ multiplex PCR, and the TCRdb table lists in-frame clones only, not all of them. The top ten hold about 2.6% of the sample, which has more than 45,000 clones, roughly three quarters seen once. The sequenced sample was CD4+ or CD8+ T cells sorted from blood, obtained in a trial of the OX40 agonist ivuxolimab. Receptors were obtained from an adult with an advanced solid tumor such as melanoma, head and neck, liver or kidney cancer.

The chain carries TRBV4-2 and TRBJ1-2; no reliable D call. Trimming took off 6 bases at V and 0 bases at J, with 11 bases between the two ends. The CDR3 is 14 residues long. Germline CDR1 LGHNA, CDR2 YNFKEQ. CDR3 bases: TGTGCCAGCAGTCGCGGGAGCCCTAACTATGGCTACACCTTC. Protein product: CASSRGSPNYGYTF.

This clone was picked up a small number of times. V gene TRBV27 combines with J gene TRBJ1-2; 7 bases match TRBD1. Per germline, CDR1 MNHEY and CDR2 SMNVEV (reference sequence). V trimming: 5 bases; J trimming: 6 bases; junction bases outside the gene matches: 12. The CDR3 runs 15 residues. The CDR3, as DNA: TGTGCCAGCAGTACTTCAAGCAGGGGGTGGGATGGCTACACCTTC. This sequence encodes CASSTSSRGWDGYTF.

The chain recombines TRBV7-2 with TRBJ1-2; 7 nucleotides align to TRBD1. The junction had 15 bases not matched to a gene; V was cut back by 4 bases and J by 4 bases. The CDR3 has 17 amino acids. Germline CDR1 reads SGHTA; CDR2 reads FQGNSA. CDR3 nucleotide sequence: TGTGCCAGCAGCTCCTTAGGGGGCCGCGCCCGGGGCTATGGCTACACCTTC. It translates to CASSSLGGRARGYGYTF.

The chain links TRBV11-2 to TRBJ2-5, with 10 nucleotides matching TRBD2. CDR1 SGHAT and CDR2 FQNNGV come from the germline V gene. There are 15 residues in the CDR3. V trimming: 2 bases; J trimming: 6 bases; junction bases outside the gene matches: 6. CDR3 sequence (DNA): TGTGCCAGCAGCTTATCCGGACTAGCGGATCAGACCCAGTACTTC. Its translation is CASSLSGLADQTQYF.

The gene calls are TRBV15 and TRBJ1-1; D uncertain. The CDR3 covers 16 residues. Germline CDR1 reads LNHNV; CDR2 reads YYDKDF (reference sequence). The V and J ends lost 0 bases and 0 bases respectively, with 11 bases between them. The CDR3 DNA reads TGTGCCACCAGCAGAGAATATGATCGCATGAACACTGAAGCTTTCTTT. It encodes CATSREYDRMNTEAFF.

The chain employs TRBV5-4 and TRBJ1-4; 11 bases map to TRBD1. Looked up from germline, CDR1 is SGHNT and CDR2 is YYREEE (reference sequence). After removal of 4 bases from V and 7 bases from J, the junction contained 9 bases not matched to a gene. This CDR3 region has 16 residues. The DNA of the CDR3 is TGTGCCAGCAGCCTCAGGACAGGGGGCGGGGTTGAAAAACTGTTTTTT. Amino acids: CASSLRTGGGVEKLFF.

This clone was counted a single time. The chain recombines TRBV4-1 with TRBJ2-5, with 7 bases fitting TRBD1. The CDR3 runs 18 residues. V lost 4 bases, J lost 2 bases, and 16 bases stayed unmatched. Germline lookup yields CDR1 MGHRA and CDR2 YSYEKL. CDR3 DNA sequence: TGCGCCAGCAGCCCACCCCTTATACCGGGACAGCAACAAGAGACCCAGTACTTC. Translating it yields CASSPPLIPGQQQETQYF.

Only a few counts were recorded for this clone. This rearrangement joins TRBV7-3 to TRBJ1-1; D remains ambiguous. This CDR3 spans 13 amino acids. Germline values: CDR1 SGHTA, CDR2 FQGTGA. With 0 bases removed from V and 5 bases from J, the gap between germline ends came to 7 bases. CDR3: CASSLTGLTEAFF. The CDR3 region has the DNA TGTGCCAGCAGCTTAACAGGGTTAACTGAAGCTTTCTTT.

The gene calls are TRBV6-1 and TRBJ1-3, with D tentatively TRBD1 (6 bases). Per germline, CDR1 MNHNS and CDR2 SASEGT. This CDR3 comprises 12 residues. V gave up 9 bases and J gave up 5 bases, with 11 bases separating them. CDR3 nucleotide sequence: TGTGCCAGTACAGGGCGAAGAAACACCATATATTTT. It encodes CASTGRRNTIYF.

V usage is TRBV7-9 and J usage is TRBJ1-2; 8 nucleotides line up with TRBD1. J gave up 3 bases and V 1 base, and 4 bases lay outside the gene matches. Per the germline V gene, CDR1 is SEHNR and CDR2 is FQNEAQ (reference sequence). CDR3 length: 15 amino acids. The CDR3 is CASSLDQGADYGYTF. The CDR3 DNA reads as TGTGCCAGCAGCTTAGACCAGGGGGCGGACTATGGCTACACCTTC. The full variable domain, in which reference TRBV7-9 and TRBJ1-2 provide the parts outside the CDR3, is DTGVSQNPRHKITKRGQNVTFRCDPISEHNRLYWYRQTLGQGPEFLTYFQNEAQLEKSRLLSDRFSAERPKGSFSTLEIQRTEQGDSAMYLCASSLDQGADYGYTFGSGTRLTVV.

The chain is built from TRBV11-2 and TRBJ1-5; D is ambiguous. The CDR3 runs to 13 residues. Germline values: CDR1 SGHAT, CDR2 FQNNGV. Trimming took off 0 bases at V and 6 bases at J, with 6 bases between the two ends. This CDR3 is CASSLELSQPQHF. CDR3 sequence (DNA): TGTGCCAGCAGCTTAGAGCTCAGTCAGCCCCAGCATTTT.

The chain employs TRBV7-8 and TRBJ1-1; D call uncertain. From germline, CDR1 is SGHVS and CDR2 FQNEAQ. V was clipped by 1 base and J by 0 bases, with 6 bases between them. The CDR3 extends over 14 amino acids. The CDR3 reads CASSLGRLNTEAFF. As DNA, the CDR3 is TGTGCCAGCAGCTTAGGACGGCTGAACACTGAAGCTTTCTTT.

The genes are TRBV27 and TRBJ2-5; TRBD2 matches 8 bases. This CDR3 is 18 amino acids long. The ends lost 1 base at V and 4 bases at J; junction bases unmatched: 14. The germline CDR1 and CDR2 sequences are MNHEY and SMNVEV (reference sequence). CDR3 sequence reads: CASSLLMEREGRGETQYF. CDR3 nucleotide sequence: TGTGCCAGCAGTTTATTAATGGAACGGGAGGGCCGCGGAGAGACCCAGTACTTC.

V and J are TRBV27 and TRBJ2-7; 7 bases map to TRBD2. Germline-derived CDR1 and CDR2 are MNHEY and SMNVEV (reference sequence). The CDR3 spans 14 residues. The trim removed 5 bases at V and 8 bases at J, leaving 12 bases unmatched. CDR3: CASSKSSGLRQQYF. The CDR3 nucleotides are TGTGCCAGCAGTAAATCTAGCGGTCTGAGGCAGCAGTACTTC.

This clone was detected only a few times. The chain is built from TRBV5-1 and TRBJ2-5; a possible D gene is TRBD2 (5 bases). Trimming took off 6 bases at V and 5 bases at J, with 17 bases between the two ends. CDR1 is SGHRS, CDR2 YFSETQ, per germline. There are 14 residues in the CDR3. This chain's CDR3 is CASTPGGPRETQYF. CDR3 nucleotides: TGCGCCAGCACCCCCGGAGGCCCCAGGGAGACCCAGTACTTC.

This clone was recorded only once. The chain is built from TRBV11-2 and TRBJ1-1, with 7 bases aligning to TRBD1. With V trimmed by 4 bases and J by 6 bases, 8 bases remained unmatched. There are 14 residues in the CDR3. Germline CDR1 SGHAT, CDR2 FQNNGV. This chain's CDR3 is CASSYLQGRAEAFF. In nucleotides, the CDR3 is TGTGCCAGCAGCTACCTACAGGGGAGGGCTGAAGCTTTCTTT. Combining the CDR3 with reference TRBV11-2 and TRBJ1-1 gives the whole variable domain EAGVAQSPRYKIIEKRQSVAFWCNPISGHATLYWYQQILGQGPKLLIQFQNNGVVDDSQLPKDRFSAERLKGVDSTLKIQPAKLEDSAVYLCASSYLQGRAEAFFGQGTRLTVV.

This clone showed up just a few times. The V and J genes are TRBV18 and TRBJ1-5; D gene uncertain. This CDR3 contains 15 residues. The V gene's germline CDR1 is KGHSH and CDR2 LQKENI. The V and J ends lost 6 bases and 4 bases respectively, with 16 bases between them. The CDR3 DNA is TGTGCCAGCTCCTTTGGAGGGATGATGAATCAGCCCCAGCATTTT. The encoded protein is CASSFGGMMNQPQHF.

The gene calls are TRBV18 and TRBJ1-5, with D hard to call. From germline, CDR1 is KGHSH and CDR2 LQKENI. V was clipped by 3 bases and J by 8 bases, with 11 bases between them. This CDR3 comprises 13 residues. The CDR3: CASSPGIREPQHF. The DNA of the CDR3 is TGTGCCAGCTCACCTGGGATCCGAGAGCCCCAGCATTTT.

This clone occurred a few times. The rearrangement uses TRBV5-1 and TRBJ1-4; the D is unclear. CDR1 and CDR2 (germline): SGHRS, YFSETQ. Trimming took 4 bases from V and 3 from J, leaving 10 bases between them. There are 14 residues in the CDR3. For the CDR3, the DNA is TGCGCCAGCAGCGCTAGCGTAGCTAATGAAAAACTGTTTTTT. Protein: CASSASVANEKLFF.

This clone appeared once. The CDR3 loop reads CASSEVPGQGKGYTF. DNA of the CDR3: TGTGCCAGCAGTGAGGTCCCGGGACAGGGTAAAGGCTACACCTTC. The rearrangement joins TRBV2 to TRBJ1-2; 9 bases agree with TRBD1. After removal of 3 bases from V and 8 bases from J, the junction contained 10 bases not matched to a gene. There are 15 residues in the CDR3. The germline V gene has CDR1 SNHLY and CDR2 FYNNEI.

The V and J genes are TRBV2 and TRBJ1-2, with D unresolved. The V gene lost 6 bases and the J gene lost 8 bases, with 13 bases spanning the gap. Per germline, CDR1 SNHLY and CDR2 FYNNEI. There are 12 residues in the CDR3. DNA of the CDR3: TGTGCCAGCAGGACCCGGCCGGGGGGCTACACCTTC. This sequence encodes CASRTRPGGYTF.

V is TRBV14 and J is TRBJ2-3, with 9 bases identical to TRBD2. This CDR3 region has 16 residues. J gave up 4 bases and V 1 base, and 6 bases lay outside the gene matches. Germline CDR1 SGHDN, CDR2 FVKESK. The CDR3 DNA reads as TGTGCCAGCAGCCAAGTCGGCGGGAGGGCCGCAGATACGCAGTATTTT. It codes for CASSQVGGRAADTQYF.

The chain combines TRBV5-1 with TRBJ2-5; 7 nucleotides align to TRBD1. V dropped 0 bases and J dropped 1; count of bases not matched to a gene: 9. Germline values: CDR1 SGHRS, CDR2 YFSETQ. This CDR3 spans 17 amino acids. The CDR3 nucleotides are TGCGCCAGCAGCTTGGCTTTCGACACAGGGGTCCAAGAGACCCAGTACTTC. This sequence encodes CASSLAFDTGVQETQYF.

The gene calls are TRBV6-6 and TRBJ2-7; D unresolved. The CDR3 spans 13 residues. Germline assignment: CDR1 MNHNY and CDR2 SVGAGI (reference sequence). Between the trimmed V and J ends, which lost 7 bases and 0 bases, there was a span of 10 bases. The CDR3 DNA sequence: TGTGCCAGCACCCTCCATACCTCCTACGAGCAGTACTTC. Translated, it gives CASTLHTSYEQYF.